The next 2 T cell receptor beta chains were all read from a single sample in a study of blood T cell repertoires in COVID-19. Generated by immunoSEQ multiplex PCR, the TCRdb table keeps only in-frame clones and is missing some. The data contain some 86,000 clones, over 80% of them seen just once; the ten biggest clones take up approximately 34%. The sample taken for sequencing was peripheral blood. All receptors come from a woman of 80 years or more with active or convalescent COVID-19.

The chain carries TRBV6-5 and TRBJ2-7, with TRBD1 matching 9 bases. CDR1 and CDR2 from the germline V gene are MNHEY and SVGAGI. J lost 0 bases, V lost 6 bases, and 3 bases had no gene match. The CDR3 extends over 14 amino acids. In nucleotides, the CDR3 is TGTGCCAGCAGCCAGACAGGGGGCTCCTACGAGCAGTACTTC. Translation: CASSQTGGSYEQYF.

This clone has only one observation. This chain uses TRBV3-1 (or the pseudogene TRBV3-2) with TRBJ1-2; D is unclear. Trimming left V 3 bases short and J 0 bases short, with 14 bases between. The CDR3 runs to 16 residues. In germline, CDR1 is LGHDT, CDR2 YNNKEL (reference sequence). The CDR3 here is CASSHRLAGANYGYTF. The CDR3 DNA sequence: TGTGCCAGCAGCCATAGGCTGGCCGGGGCTAACTATGGCTACACCTTC.